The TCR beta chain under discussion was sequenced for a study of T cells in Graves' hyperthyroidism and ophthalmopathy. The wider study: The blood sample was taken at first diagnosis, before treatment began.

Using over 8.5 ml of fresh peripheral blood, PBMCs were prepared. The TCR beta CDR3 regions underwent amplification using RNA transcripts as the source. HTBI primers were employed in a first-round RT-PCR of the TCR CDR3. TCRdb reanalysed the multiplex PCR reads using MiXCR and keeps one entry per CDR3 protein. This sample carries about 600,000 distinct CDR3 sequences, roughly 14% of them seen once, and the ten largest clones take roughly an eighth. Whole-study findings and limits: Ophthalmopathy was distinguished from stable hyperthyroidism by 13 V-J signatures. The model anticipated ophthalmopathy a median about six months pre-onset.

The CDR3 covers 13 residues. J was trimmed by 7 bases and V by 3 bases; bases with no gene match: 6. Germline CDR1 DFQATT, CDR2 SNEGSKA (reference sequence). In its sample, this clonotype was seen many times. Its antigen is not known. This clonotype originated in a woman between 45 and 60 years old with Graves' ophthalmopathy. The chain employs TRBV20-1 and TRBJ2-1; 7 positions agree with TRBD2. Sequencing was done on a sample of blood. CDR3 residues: CSASGSGENEQFF. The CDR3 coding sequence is TGCAGTGCTAGTGGCAGCGGGGAGAATGAGCAGTTCTTC.